Presented here are 23 T cell receptor beta chains from one specimen sequenced in a study of T cell responses to AZD1222 COVID-19 vaccine (dated by TCRdb to the early 2020s). Preparation of the library involved the immunoSEQ multiplex PCR assay. What TCRdb holds here is the immuneACCESS table cut down to in-frame rearrangements. Part of the clones is not present; checked against another copy, under half of the missing clones reflect an unresolved V gene, and the others are unexplained. The sample includes around 140,000 clones, with approximately 92% observed a single time. In total, the top ten clones hold 1.5% to 2% of the sample. The meaning of the sample's time point label: about 28 days (+/-7) after the second vaccine dose. Material: peripheral blood, obtained 28 days after the second AZD1222 dose. Every receptor here comes from an adult who received the AZD1222 COVID-19 vaccine.

The chain combines TRBV5-8 with TRBJ2-1; 8 nucleotides match TRBD1. In germline, CDR1 is SGHTS, CDR2 YDEGEE. The CDR3 is made up of 15 amino acids. V shed 4 bases, J shed 4 bases, and the junction held 7 bases outside the gene matches. This CDR3 reads CASSQRQGPYNEQFF. The CDR3 DNA sequence: TGTGCCAGCAGCCAAAGACAGGGGCCGTACAATGAGCAGTTCTTC.

The chain carries TRBV5-1 and TRBJ1-1; D is possibly TRBD1 (6 bases). Between the trimmed V and J ends, which lost 4 bases and 1 base, there was a span of 14 bases. CDR3 size: 15 residues. Looked up from germline, CDR1 is SGHRS and CDR2 is YFSETQ. The CDR3 sequence is CASSREVGQNTEAFF. The CDR3 DNA reads TGCGCCAGCAGCCGCGAAGTGGGACAGAACACTGAAGCTTTCTTT.

The rearrangement links TRBV6-5 to TRBJ2-7, with D possibly TRBD1 on 6 matching bases. Germline V gives CDR1 MNHEY, CDR2 SVGAGI. CDR3 length: 12 residues. Trimming removed 10 bases at V and 9 bases at J, with 19 bases between. CDR3 amino acids: CATQGPQIRQYF. The CDR3 DNA reads as TGTGCCACCCAGGGGCCACAGATCCGGCAGTACTTC.

The count of this clone is one. This sample includes further DNA sequences coding for the same CDR3. This sequence joins TRBV5-1 and TRBJ2-7; D possibly corresponds to TRBD1 (5 bases). Germline CDR1 and CDR2: SGHRS and YFSETQ. The CDR3 is 13 residues long. Trimming took 0 bases from V and 4 from J, leaving 8 bases between them. CDR3 bases: TGCGCCAGCAGCTTGGTTCAGGGATACGAGCAGTACTTC. Its translation is CASSLVQGYEQYF.

V usage is TRBV7-9 and J usage is TRBJ1-4; 8 bases line up with TRBD1. The V gene's germline CDR1 is SEHNR and CDR2 FQNEAQ (reference sequence). This CDR3 comprises 18 residues. V lost 5 bases and J lost 6; bases outside the gene matches: 17. As DNA, the CDR3 is TGTGCCAGCAGCCGTCGGGGACAGGACAAAGGGGTTGATGAAAAACTGTTTTTT. Its translation: CASSRRGQDKGVDEKLFF.

The V gene is TRBV7-2, the J gene TRBJ2-3; 7 bases map to TRBD2. Germline V lookup: CDR1 SGHTA, CDR2 FQGNSA. The CDR3 is 14 amino acids. Trimming took 10 bases from V and 2 from J; bases not matched to a gene: 9. CDR3 residues: CAITPSGATDTQYF. The CDR3 DNA is TGTGCCATCACGCCTAGCGGTGCCACAGATACGCAGTATTTT. The entire variable domain, with the rest obtained from reference TRBV7-2 and TRBJ2-3, is as follows: GAGVSQSPSNKVTEKGKDVELRCDPISGHTALYWYRQSLGQGLEFLIYFQGNSAPDKSGLPSDRFSAERTGGSVSTLTIQRTQQEDSAVYLCAITPSGATDTQYFGPGTRLTVL.

This chain joins TRBV6-5 and TRBJ2-7, with D possibly matching TRBD2 (5 bases). With 6 bases removed from V and 1 base from J, the gap between germline ends came to 10 bases. Germline V lookup: CDR1 MNHEY, CDR2 SVGAGI. The CDR3 runs to 13 residues. In DNA form, the CDR3 reads TGTGCCAGCAGGACCTCGGGGTCCTACGAGCAGTACGTC. Protein: CASRTSGSYEQYV.

The chain combines TRBV10-2 with TRBJ2-7; D possibly corresponds to TRBD1 (5 bases). The CDR3 is made up of 13 amino acids. Between the trimmed V and J ends, which lost 6 bases and 2 bases, there was a span of 11 bases. Germline CDR1 and CDR2: WSHSY and SAAADI. This chain's CDR3 is CASRLAGTYEQYF. The CDR3 DNA sequence: TGCGCCAGCAGGTTAGCAGGGACCTACGAGCAGTACTTC.

This clone was detected a few times. V is TRBV7-2 and J is TRBJ1-6, with D maybe TRBD1 (5 bases). Trimming left V 2 bases short and J 9 bases short, with 14 bases between. Per germline, CDR1 SGHTA and CDR2 FQGNSA. The CDR3 is 15 amino acids. This chain's CDR3 is CASSLNQGVSSPLHF. Here the CDR3 DNA reads TGTGCCAGCAGCTTAAATCAGGGAGTGAGTTCACCCCTCCACTTT.

The chain joins TRBV18 to TRBJ2-1, with TRBD2 matching 12 bases. V was pared by 4 bases and J by 7 bases, with 11 bases of the junction left unmatched. The CDR3 covers 17 residues. From germline, CDR1 is KGHSH and CDR2 LQKENI. CDR3 in amino acids: CASSLRTSGMGKNEQFF. CDR3 nucleotide sequence: TGTGCCAGCTCACTACGGACTAGCGGGATGGGGAAGAATGAGCAGTTCTTC. The whole variable domain, filled in from reference TRBV18 and TRBJ2-1, reads NAGVMQNPRHLVRRRGQEARLRCSPMKGHSHVYWYRQLPEEGLKFMVYLQKENIIDESGMPKERFSAEFPKEGPSILRIQQVVRGDSAAYFCASSLRTSGMGKNEQFFGPGTRLTVL.

This clone was recorded once. The J gene is TRBJ2-7, the V gene TRBV5-1; 9 bases agree with TRBD1. Germline V lookup: CDR1 SGHRS, CDR2 YFSETQ. V dropped 7 bases and J dropped 5; count of bases not matched to a gene: 1. The CDR3 length is 11 residues. Here the CDR3 reads CASGTGNEQYF. CDR3 nucleotides: TGCGCCAGCGGGACAGGGAACGAGCAGTACTTC.

Concerning this clone: Other DNA sequences within the sample encode an identical CDR3. V and J are TRBV7-9 and TRBJ2-2, with TRBD1 matching 7 bases. The CDR3 has 15 residues. The germline gives CDR1 SEHNR, CDR2 FQNEAQ (reference sequence). J lost 0 bases, V lost 5 bases, and 3 bases had no gene match. Written as DNA, the CDR3 is TGTGCCAGCAGCCTAGGGACAGCGAACACCGGGGAGCTGTTTTTT. It is translated as CASSLGTANTGELFF.

V gene TRBV4-3 combines with J gene TRBJ2-1; no firm D call. The CDR3 is 15 residues long. Germline V CDR1 and CDR2: LGHNA, YSLEER. V lost 0 bases to trimming and J lost 1 base, with 7 bases between them. CDR3 DNA sequence: TGCGCCAGCAGCCAAGATCATGTTTCCTACAATGAGCAGTTCTTC. This translates into CASSQDHVSYNEQFF.

This chain joins TRBV5-6 and TRBJ1-2; tentative D call: TRBD1 (6 bases). Trimming took off 0 bases at V and 6 bases at J, with 15 bases between the two ends. The germline V gene encodes CDR1 SGHDT and CDR2 YYEEEE. CDR3 length: 15 residues. The CDR3 DNA is TGTGCCAGCAGCTTGGAGATACCAGGGGTGGATGGCTACACCTTC. Its protein product is CASSLEIPGVDGYTF.

This sequence joins TRBV24-1 and TRBJ1-1; D is possibly TRBD1 (5 bases). Deletions cut 2 bases from V and 8 bases from J, with 11 bases between. The CDR3 extends over 13 amino acids. The germline CDR1 and CDR2 sequences are KGHDR and SFDVKD. The CDR3: CATSDYIGQEAFF. The CDR3 DNA reads as TGTGCCACCAGTGATTATATAGGACAAGAAGCTTTCTTT.

The chain couples TRBV24-1 to TRBJ1-2; D perhaps matches TRBD1 (5 bases). The CDR3 has 13 amino acids. Between the trimmed V and J ends, which lost 0 bases and 6 bases, there was a span of 7 bases. Germline V CDR1 and CDR2: KGHDR, SFDVKD. The CDR3: CATSDLGGDGYTF. CDR3 DNA sequence: TGTGCCACCAGTGATTTGGGGGGGGATGGCTACACCTTC.

This chain uses TRBV21-1 with TRBJ2-3; the D call in the table, TRBD2, was not verified against the DNA. TRBV21-1 is recorded as a pseudogene. CDR3 length: 17 amino acids. Written as DNA, the CDR3 is TGTGCCAGCAGCAAATATCGGGGGAAAAGGGGCACAGATACGCAGTATTTT. Translating gives CASSKYRGKRGTDTQYF.

This chain connects TRBV3-1 (or the pseudogene TRBV3-2) to TRBJ2-1; unclear D gene. Germline V gives CDR1 LGHDT, CDR2 YNNKEL (reference sequence). The CDR3 totals 15 residues. The V gene lost 4 bases and the J gene lost 4 bases, with 14 bases spanning the gap. The CDR3 is CASSLDTNTYNEQFF. Written as DNA, the CDR3 is TGTGCCAGCAGCCTGGATACCAACACGTACAATGAGCAGTTCTTC.

The rearrangement joins TRBV5-1 to TRBJ2-1; possibly TRBD1 for D (6 bases). The CDR3 extends over 13 amino acids. CDR1 is SGHRS, CDR2 YFSETQ, per germline. V was trimmed by 9 bases and J by 5 bases, leaving 15 bases between them. Here the CDR3 DNA reads TGCGCCACCAAAGGGGGAGTAGACAATGAGCAGTTCTTC. The encoded protein is CATKGGVDNEQFF.

The chain joins TRBV6-5 to TRBJ1-5; TRBD1 aligns across 8 bases. The CDR3 is made up of 14 amino acids. Germline V gives CDR1 MNHEY, CDR2 SVGAGI. V lost 5 bases and J lost 8; bases outside the gene matches: 8. In nucleotides, the CDR3 is TGTGCCAGCAGTCCCCGACAGGGGAAGGAGCCCCAGCATTTT. It yields the protein CASSPRQGKEPQHF.

The chain uses TRBV4-3 and TRBJ2-1; 9 bases map to TRBD2. V lost 0 bases, J lost 7 bases, and 7 bases stayed unmatched. Germline V CDR1 and CDR2: LGHNA, YSLEER. The CDR3 is 16 amino acids. The CDR3 protein is CASSQDEAGGRNEQFF. The CDR3 DNA follows: TGCGCCAGCAGCCAAGACGAGGCGGGAGGGCGAAATGAGCAGTTCTTC.

In DNA, the CDR3 is TGTGCCAGCAGCGGGACAGATCATAATTCACCCCTCCACTTT. This encodes CASSGTDHNSPLHF. The chain couples TRBV9 to TRBJ1-6; possibly TRBD1 for D (6 bases). Germline V gives CDR1 SGDLS, CDR2 YYNGEE. The CDR3 runs to 14 residues. Trimming cost V 3 bases and J 5 bases, with 9 bases left between them. The whole variable domain, remainder taken from reference TRBV9 and TRBJ1-6, is DSGVTQTPKHLITATGQRVTLRCSPRSGDLSVYWYQQSLDQGLQFLIQYYNGEERAKGNILERFSAQQFPDLHSELNLSSLELGDSALYFCASSGTDHNSPLHFGNGTRLTVT.

This sequence joins TRBV7-6 and TRBJ1-1; D is possibly TRBD1 (6 bases). Germline V gene data show CDR1 as SGHVS and CDR2 as FNYEAQ. The CDR3 is 16 amino acids. Deletions cut 5 bases from V and 1 base from J, with 17 bases between. In DNA, the CDR3 is TGTGCCAGCAGCCCGCGTGGGGGCGCGGGGAACACTGAAGCTTTCTTT. This sequence encodes CASSPRGGAGNTEAFF.